A selection of T cell receptor beta chains follows, all from one sample in a study of blood T cell repertoires in COVID-19. Sequencing used immunoSEQ multiplex PCR; TCRdb keeps in-frame clones, though not all of them. The table has 160,000 or so clones, about 80% seen once. Sequenced material: peripheral blood. The receptors originated from a man aged 60 to 69 with acute or convalescent COVID-19. Each CDR3 is given with its conserved first and last residue.

V gene: TRBV6-6
J gene: TRBJ1-2
CDR3 protein: CASKRDRGVGYGYTF

V gene: TRBV13
J gene: TRBJ2-1
CDR3 protein: CASSSPLAGGPGEQFF

V gene: TRBV6-1
J gene: TRBJ2-6
CDR3 protein: CASGGQGGLVGANVLTF

V gene: TRBV5-4
J gene: TRBJ2-2
CDR3 protein: CASSSAGRNTGELFF

V gene: TRBV3-1/TRBV3-2
J gene: TRBJ1-6
CDR3 protein: CASSQRQGNSPLHF

V gene: TRBV7-9
J gene: TRBJ2-3
CDR3 protein: CASSLSRGGQDTQYF

V gene: TRBV30
J gene: TRBJ2-1
CDR3 protein: CAWSVGKSSGSTDEQFF

V gene: TRBV15
J gene: TRBJ2-3
CDR3 protein: CATSHDSTLSTDTQYF

V gene: TRBV9
J gene: TRBJ2-2
CDR3 protein: CASSVDARAGELFF

V gene: TRBV14
J gene: TRBJ2-7
CDR3 protein: CASSQDRYYEQYF

V gene: TRBV7-9
J gene: TRBJ1-3
CDR3 protein: CASSLANLGLGNTIYF

V gene: TRBV5-1
J gene: TRBJ2-2
CDR3 protein: CASSPAAGGSTGELFF

V gene: TRBV9
J gene: TRBJ1-2
CDR3 protein: CASSGHGTGDGYTF

V gene: TRBV2
J gene: TRBJ1-6
CDR3 protein: CASSSQGGRSPLHF

V gene: TRBV5-6
J gene: TRBJ2-1
CDR3 protein: CASSSQDRVYNEQFF

V gene: TRBV19
J gene: TRBJ1-5
CDR3 protein: CASSRNREGGSQPQHF

V gene: TRBV7-3
J gene: TRBJ2-3
CDR3 protein: CASSSPQSTDTQYF

V gene: TRBV9
J gene: TRBJ2-5
CDR3 protein: CASSVGQGQETQYF

V gene: TRBV11-2
J gene: TRBJ1-6
CDR3 protein: CASSLEDRDNSPLHF

V gene: TRBV9
J gene: TRBJ2-2
CDR3 protein: CASSGGSTGELFF

V gene: TRBV6-2/TRBV6-3
J gene: TRBJ1-6
CDR3 protein: CASSYLPSIRALHF

V gene: TRBV7-9
J gene: TRBJ2-1
CDR3 protein: CASSVSGTSLYNEQFF

V gene: TRBV15
J gene: TRBJ1-6
CDR3 protein: CATSREKGQGSPLHF

V gene: TRBV6-2/TRBV6-3
J gene: TRBJ2-3
CDR3 protein: CASSRGRETDTQYF

V gene: TRBV7-2
J gene: TRBJ1-2
CDR3 protein: CASSLQGQLGGVGYTF

V gene: TRBV6-5
J gene: TRBJ2-7
CDR3 protein: CASSYGAGAGYGQYF

V gene: TRBV4-2
J gene: TRBJ2-5
CDR3 protein: CASSQDHQWSQETQYF

V gene: TRBV5-1
J gene: TRBJ2-5
CDR3 protein: CASSLMPGDQETQYF

V gene: TRBV27
J gene: TRBJ2-2
CDR3 protein: CASSFYPVNTGELFF

V gene: TRBV28
J gene: TRBJ1-4
CDR3 protein: CASSRATNEKLFF

V gene: TRBV18
J gene: TRBJ2-1
CDR3 protein: CASSPPGKRGDTYNEQFF

V gene: TRBV27
J gene: TRBJ1-5
CDR3 protein: CASSFRQGGQPQHF

V gene: TRBV27
J gene: TRBJ1-4
CDR3 protein: CASSSADRGYEKLFF

V gene: TRBV5-1
J gene: TRBJ2-3
CDR3 protein: CASSLERGAGTDTQYF

V gene: TRBV19
J gene: TRBJ1-1
CDR3 protein: CASSITGSNTEAFF

V gene: TRBV5-4
J gene: TRBJ2-7
CDR3 protein: CASSSEPRYEQYF

V gene: TRBV9
J gene: TRBJ2-1
CDR3 protein: CASSVDKEGGSYNEQFF

V gene: TRBV11-2
J gene: TRBJ2-7
CDR3 protein: CASSLTSGRTSYEQYF

V gene: TRBV6-1
J gene: TRBJ1-6
CDR3 protein: CASTTAQGNSPLHF

V gene: TRBV5-1
J gene: TRBJ2-3
CDR3 protein: CASSLVAGADTQYF

V gene: TRBV6-6
J gene: TRBJ2-1
CDR3 protein: CASSPGWDNNEQFF

V gene: TRBV6-5
J gene: TRBJ2-1
CDR3 protein: CASARGLVTVNEQFF

V gene: TRBV5-4
J gene: TRBJ2-3
CDR3 protein: CASSLGASGGPTDTQYF

V gene: TRBV18
J gene: TRBJ2-1
CDR3 protein: CASSPWWETYNEQFF

V gene: TRBV18
J gene: TRBJ2-1
CDR3 protein: CASSPPGQVYNEQFF

V gene: TRBV28
J gene: TRBJ1-1
CDR3 protein: CASTTGRYTEAFF

V gene: TRBV29-1
J gene: TRBJ1-3
CDR3 protein: CSVEDQDSGNTIYF

V gene: TRBV5-7
J gene: TRBJ1-6
CDR3 protein: CASSPRDRDNSPLHF